Listed below are T cell receptor beta chains from one sample, sequenced in a study of cytomegalovirus exposure and HLA in healthy donors. Clones were read by immunoSEQ multiplex PCR, and TCRdb kept only the in-frame ones, dropping some. The table shows roughly 270,000 clones, with roughly 88% occurring only once. Material for sequencing was PBMCs. The receptor source for this set is a woman between 18 and 30 years old in good health and CMV-seronegative. Both conserved end residues are part of each CDR3. D genes are given only for firm matches. Rows may omit the clone size; those that give it use once, few, many or a size class.

j_gene	abundance	v_gene	d_gene	CDR3aa	CDR3nt
TRBJ2-7	few	TRBV5-4	TRBD1	CASSWDRGPYEQYF	TGTGCCAGCAGCTGGGACAGGGGGCCCTACGAGCAGTACTTC
TRBJ1-3	.	TRBV27	.	CASSLSYPGLSGNTIYF	TGTGCCAGCAGTTTATCTTATCCCGGACTCTCTGGAAACACCATATATTTT
TRBJ1-1	once	TRBV27	.	CASSFHMNTEAFF	TGTGCCAGCAGTTTTCACATGAACACTGAAGCTTTCTTT
TRBJ2-2	.	TRBV11-2	TRBD1	CASSPEGGETGGWTGELFF	TGTGCCAGCAGCCCAGAGGGGGGAGAGACAGGGGGTTGGACCGGGGAGCTGTTTTTT
TRBJ2-7	.	TRBV18	.	CASSPSSAPYEQYF	TGTGCCAGCTCACCATCAAGCGCACCCTACGAGCAGTACTTC
TRBJ2-5	.	TRBV27	.	CASSLGRSRETQYF	TGTGCCAGCAGTTTAGGGAGGAGTAGAGAGACCCAGTACTTC
TRBJ2-1	.	TRBV6-6	TRBD2	CASSYSSLTSGRQFF	TGTGCCAGCAGTTACTCGAGTCTGACTAGCGGGAGGCAGTTCTTC
TRBJ1-2	.	TRBV5-1	.	CASSLGGMGRDKAYGYTF	TGCGCCAGCAGCTTGGGGGGGATGGGCCGGGACAAGGCATATGGCTACACCTTC
TRBJ2-2	.	TRBV13	.	CASSPTQRMGGELFF	TGTGCCAGCAGCCCTACTCAGCGGATGGGCGGGGAGCTGTTTTTT
TRBJ2-1	.	TRBV7-2	TRBD2	CASSSRTSGTFYNEQFF	TGTGCCAGCAGCTCAAGGACTAGCGGGACGTTCTACAATGAGCAGTTCTTC
TRBJ1-2	.	TRBV28	.	CASSWGGAVDYGYTF	TGTGCCAGCAGTTGGGGGGGGGCTGTAGACTATGGCTACACCTTC
TRBJ1-5	.	TRBV4-2	.	CASSQGGYAGGNQPQHF	TGTGCCAGCAGCCAAGGTGGATATGCAGGTGGCAATCAGCCCCAGCATTTT
TRBJ2-4	.	TRBV2	.	CASSEVGRGFGKNIQYF	TGTGCCAGCAGTGAAGTAGGCAGGGGCTTTGGCAAAAACATTCAGTACTTC
TRBJ2-1	.	TRBV10-3	TRBD2	CAIRSSSGKVEQFF	TGTGCCATCAGAAGCTCTAGCGGGAAGGTTGAGCAGTTCTTC
TRBJ2-7	.	TRBV2	TRBD2	CASTGTRGPEQYF	TGTGCCAGCACTGGGACTAGAGGTCCCGAGCAGTACTTC
TRBJ2-3	.	TRBV9	.	CASRRDGTDTQYF	TGTGCCAGCCGGCGGGACGGCACAGATACGCAGTATTTT
TRBJ1-1	.	TRBV5-4	TRBD1	CASSIDRGTEAFF	TGTGCCAGCAGCATAGACAGGGGAACTGAAGCTTTCTTT
TRBJ1-2	.	TRBV4-3	TRBD1	CASSQRADGTGADGYTF	TGCGCCAGCAGCCAACGAGCGGACGGGACAGGGGCGGATGGCTACACCTTC
TRBJ1-5	.	TRBV5-1	.	CASSLVAGNQPQHF	TGCGCCAGCAGCTTAGTCGCAGGCAATCAGCCCCAGCATTTT
TRBJ2-7	.	TRBV6-5	.	CASRKGLHYEQYF	TGTGCCAGCAGAAAGGGACTGCACTACGAGCAGTACTTC
TRBJ1-6	.	TRBV25-1	.	CASSDATETSPLHF	TGTGCCAGCAGTGACGCTACGGAGACCTCACCCCTCCACTTT
TRBJ2-3	once	TRBV2	.	CASVPLGAGTDTQYF	TGTGCCAGCGTACCCCTGGGGGCGGGCACAGATACGCAGTATTTT
TRBJ2-4	.	TRBV6-4	TRBD2	CASMPRLSGSNYIQYF	TGTGCCAGCATGCCCAGGCTTAGCGGGAGTAATTACATTCAGTACTTC
TRBJ2-7	.	TRBV28	TRBD1	CASSHSRDRGREQYF	TGTGCCAGCAGCCACTCCCGGGACAGGGGGCGGGAGCAGTACTTC
TRBJ2-3	once	TRBV4-1	TRBD2	CASSQIGLAGGRSTDTQYF	TGCGCCAGCAGCCAAATAGGACTAGCGGGAGGACGTAGCACAGATACGCAGTATTTT
TRBJ1-2	.	TRBV4-1	TRBD1	CASSQVGTGADYGYTF	TGCGCCAGCAGCCAAGTTGGGACAGGGGCGGACTATGGCTACACCTTC
TRBJ1-5	.	TRBV2	.	CASSKTGYQPQHF	TGTGCCAGCAGTAAGACAGGATATCAGCCCCAGCATTTT
TRBJ2-1	.	TRBV11-3	TRBD1	CASRGQGANSEQFF	TGTGCCAGCAGAGGACAGGGGGCTAATAGTGAGCAGTTCTTC
TRBJ2-7	.	TRBV10-3	.	CAIRGDWYEQYF	TGTGCCATCAGAGGGGACTGGTACGAGCAGTACTTC
TRBJ2-5	.	TRBV5-1	.	CASSLGLRNLETQYF	TGCGCCAGCAGCTTGGGACTACGGAATTTGGAGACCCAGTACTTC
TRBJ1-5	.	TRBV28	TRBD1	CASRAWTGTGPQHF	TGTGCCAGCAGGGCCTGGACAGGGACTGGGCCCCAGCATTTT
TRBJ1-6	.	TRBV27	TRBD1	CASSLLGADRAYNSPLHF	TGTGCCAGCAGTTTATTGGGGGCTGACAGGGCCTATAATTCACCCCTCCACTTT
TRBJ2-7	.	TRBV29-1	.	CSVEAGPHEQYF	TGCAGCGTCGAAGCAGGGCCCCACGAGCAGTACTTC
TRBJ1-2	.	TRBV6-5	.	CASSYFGQRERGYTF	TGTGCCAGCAGTTACTTCGGTCAGAGGGAGCGGGGCTACACCTTC
TRBJ2-1	.	TRBV2	TRBD2	CASSGLAGGGDNEQFF	TGTGCCAGCAGTGGACTAGCGGGAGGTGGCGACAATGAGCAGTTCTTC
TRBJ2-7	.	TRBV4-3	.	CASSQDIVYEQYF	TGCGCCAGCAGCCAAGATATCGTCTACGAGCAGTACTTC
TRBJ2-7	.	TRBV4-1	TRBD2	CASSQDPSGRTMYEQYF	TGCGCCAGCAGCCAAGATCCTAGCGGGAGAACAATGTACGAGCAGTACTTC
TRBJ1-6	.	TRBV7-9	TRBD1	CASSTRDSSTSPLHF	TGTGCCAGCAGCACTCGGGACAGTAGTACCTCACCCCTCCACTTT
TRBJ2-7	.	TRBV5-1	.	CASSLGIRSSYEQYF	TGCGCCAGCAGCTTGGGCATTAGAAGCTCCTACGAGCAGTACTTC
TRBJ1-2	.	TRBV7-8	TRBD1	CASSEKGTGVGPYGYTF	TGTGCCAGCAGCGAAAAAGGGACAGGGGTTGGTCCCTATGGCTACACCTTC
TRBJ2-6	.	TRBV2	.	CASSFYSGANVLTF	TGTGCCAGCAGTTTCTACTCTGGGGCCAACGTCCTGACTTTC
TRBJ2-3	.	TRBV27	TRBD2	CASSLRLAGGLDTQYF	TGTGCCAGCAGTCTTCGACTAGCGGGAGGACTGGATACGCAGTATTTT
TRBJ2-3	.	TRBV5-1	.	CASSLSGVGDTQYF	TGCGCCAGCAGCTTATCGGGAGTAGGAGATACGCAGTATTTT
TRBJ2-1	.	TRBV27	TRBD2	CASSLSISGRYREQFF	TGTGCCAGCAGTTTATCGATTAGCGGGAGGTATAGAGAGCAGTTCTTC
TRBJ1-2	.	TRBV28	.	CASSLAGTIHSPNVGYTF	TGTGCCAGCAGTTTGGCAGGCACGATACACTCCCCTAATGTTGGCTACACCTTC
TRBJ2-5	.	TRBV10-2	.	CASRTGGVETQYF	TGCGCCAGCAGGACGGGGGGCGTTGAGACCCAGTACTTC